Listed here are 21 T cell receptor beta chains from one sample, sequenced in a study of T cell responses to AZD1222 COVID-19 vaccine. Some clones are missing from TCRdb's copy, which holds only in-frame ones; the method was immunoSEQ multiplex PCR. This sample has around 120,000 clones, with around 90% found just once. The material sequenced was peripheral blood, taken on day 0 of AZD1222 vaccination. The receptor source for this set is an adult in good health.

The rearrangement joins TRBV6-1 to TRBJ2-7, with D uncertain. The CDR3 contains 14 residues. V lost 2 bases and J lost 3, with 11 bases in between. Germline loops: CDR1 MNHNS, CDR2 SASEGT. The CDR3 DNA reads TGTGCCAGCAGTGAACACCCAGGAAACTACGAGCAGTACTTC. This encodes CASSEHPGNYEQYF.

The rearrangement joins TRBV11-2 to TRBJ2-7; TRBD1 aligns across 9 bases. J gave up 3 bases and V 4 bases, and 7 bases lay outside the gene matches. Germline values: CDR1 SGHAT, CDR2 FQNNGV. This CDR3 has 15 amino acids. CDR3 sequence (DNA): TGTGCCAGCAGCTCAAGGACAGGGGCCATCTACGAGCAGTACTTC. Its translation is CASSSRTGAIYEQYF.

The chain has TRBV15 and TRBJ1-2, with 12 bases aligning to TRBD1. Germline V gene data show CDR1 as LNHNV and CDR2 as YYDKDF (reference sequence). The V and J ends lost 3 bases and 6 bases, in that order; junction bases with no gene match: 8. The CDR3 extends over 16 amino acids. The CDR3 sequence: CATSSEGTGGGHGYTF. The DNA of the CDR3 is TGTGCCACCAGCAGTGAAGGGACAGGGGGCGGTCATGGCTACACCTTC. The full variable domain, completed using reference TRBV15 and TRBJ1-2, is DAMVIQNPRYQVTQFGKPVTLSCSQTLNHNVMYWYQQKSSQAPKLLFHYYDKDFNNEADTPDNFQSRRPNTSFCFLDIRSPGLGDTAMYLCATSSEGTGGGHGYTFGSGTRLTVV.

J is TRBJ2-5 and V is TRBV7-3; 8 bases are shared with TRBD2. With V trimmed by 2 bases and J by 2 bases, 4 bases remained unmatched. Germline CDR1 SGHTA, CDR2 FQGTGA. The CDR3 length is 15 residues. In DNA, the CDR3 is TGTGCCAGCAGCTTACTCGGGGGGGGTCAAGAGACCCAGTACTTC. Amino acids: CASSLLGGGQETQYF.

The rearrangement links TRBV13 to TRBJ2-7; 8 bases are a match to TRBD1. The CDR3 runs to 14 residues. J gave up 7 bases and V 2 bases, and 7 bases lay outside the gene matches. From germline, CDR1 is PRHDT and CDR2 FYEKMQ (reference sequence). CDR3 bases: TGTGCCAGCAGCTTAAGACAGGGGATGGGGGAGCAGTACTTC. Translation: CASSLRQGMGEQYF.

This chain joins TRBV28 and TRBJ1-5; weak D call: TRBD1 (5 bases). Germline V lookup: CDR1 MDHEN, CDR2 SYDVKM. This CDR3 has 14 residues. V was trimmed by 7 bases and J by 5 bases, leaving 15 bases between them. Written as DNA, the CDR3 is TGTGCCAGCACCCGATCTTCAGGGTATCAGCCCCAGCATTTT. Translated, it gives CASTRSSGYQPQHF.

The chain combines TRBV6-5 with TRBJ1-5; the D gene is possibly TRBD1 (5 bases). The CDR3 totals 16 residues. The V end was cut by 4 bases, the J end by 6 bases, with 19 bases between. The germline V gene has CDR1 MNHEY and CDR2 SVGAGI. The CDR3 sequence is CASSFRPGQGGQPQHF. The CDR3 DNA reads as TGTGCCAGCAGTTTTAGACCGGGCCAGGGCGGTCAGCCCCAGCATTTT.

This chain uses TRBV5-1 with TRBJ2-1, with D possibly matching TRBD2 (5 bases). The CDR3 spans 13 residues. Trimming removed 7 bases at V and 8 bases at J, with 16 bases between. Per the germline V gene, CDR1 is SGHRS and CDR2 is YFSETQ. CDR3 DNA sequence: TGCGCCAGCTCCCGGGAACTGGCCGATGAGCAGTTCTTC. This translates into CASSRELADEQFF.

V usage is TRBV19 and J usage is TRBJ2-2; tentative D call: TRBD1 (5 bases). Trimming left V 11 bases short and J 0 bases short, with 10 bases between. Germline V gene sequence: CDR1 LNHDA, CDR2 SQIVND (reference sequence). The CDR3 spans 13 residues. The CDR3, as DNA: TGTGCCGCGGCAGGGCCGAACACCGGGGAGCTGTTTTTT. Protein sequence: CAAAGPNTGELFF. Combining the CDR3 with reference TRBV19 and TRBJ2-2 gives the whole variable domain DGGITQSPKYLFRKEGQNVTLSCEQNLNHDAMYWYRQDPGQGLRLIYYSQIVNDFQKGDIAEGYSVSREKKESFPLTVTSAQKNPTAFYLCAAAGPNTGELFFGEGSRLTVL.

The V call is TRBV19, the J call TRBJ1-1, with 8 bases matching TRBD1. Germline CDR1 reads LNHDA; CDR2 reads SQIVND (reference sequence). The ends lost 8 bases at V and 1 base at J; junction bases unmatched: 9. This CDR3 is 15 amino acids long. CDR3 DNA sequence: TGTGCCAGTTCCCGGACAGGGACGGCGAACACTGAAGCTTTCTTT. Translating it yields CASSRTGTANTEAFF.

The rearrangement uses TRBV19 and TRBJ1-1, with a possible D match to TRBD1 (6 bases). From germline, CDR1 is LNHDA and CDR2 SQIVND (reference sequence). Trimming took off 4 bases at V and 1 base at J, with 13 bases between the two ends. The CDR3 extends over 15 amino acids. The DNA for the CDR3 is TGTGCCAGTAGTAGCTGGACAGCGACGAACACTGAAGCTTTCTTT. Translated, it gives CASSSWTATNTEAFF.

The J gene is TRBJ1-5, the V gene TRBV7-9; D is undetermined. Germline loops: CDR1 SEHNR, CDR2 FQNEAQ (reference sequence). The CDR3 is 13 residues long. Between the trimmed V and J ends, which lost 0 bases and 6 bases, there was a span of 6 bases. The CDR3 here is CASSLAESQPQHF. As DNA, the CDR3 is TGTGCCAGCAGCTTAGCCGAGAGTCAGCCCCAGCATTTT. The variable domain in full, with the rest retrieved from reference TRBV7-9 and TRBJ1-5, is DTGVSQNPRHKITKRGQNVTFRCDPISEHNRLYWYRQTLGQGPEFLTYFQNEAQLEKSRLLSDRFSAERPKGSFSTLEIQRTEQGDSAMYLCASSLAESQPQHFGDGTRLSIL.

The chain is built from TRBV27 and TRBJ2-2, with a tentative D call TRBD1 (6 bases). The CDR3 extends over 14 amino acids. Germline lookup yields CDR1 MNHEY and CDR2 SMNVEV (reference sequence). Trimming took off 5 bases at V and 0 bases at J, with 7 bases between the two ends. CDR3 coding DNA: TGTGCCAGCAGTCACAGGGCGAACACCGGGGAGCTGTTTTTT. Its translation is CASSHRANTGELFF.

The chain carries TRBV18 and TRBJ1-2; a possible D gene is TRBD1 (5 bases). Germline CDR1 KGHSH, CDR2 LQKENI. The CDR3 has 14 amino acids. V lost 8 bases and J 4 bases, leaving 17 bases between the germline ends. CDR3 coding DNA: TGTGCCAGCCTGATCGTAGAGGGGAGCTATGGCTACACCTTC. This codes for CASLIVEGSYGYTF.

The rearrangement joins TRBV28 to TRBJ1-1; TRBD1 is a possible D gene (5 bases). V lost 8 bases, J lost 4 bases, and 20 bases lay in between. Germline V lookup: CDR1 MDHEN, CDR2 SYDVKM. This CDR3 contains 15 residues. CDR3 loop: CASRGVVGSATEAFF. The CDR3 DNA follows: TGTGCCAGCCGAGGGGTTGTAGGTTCGGCCACTGAAGCTTTCTTT.

The genes are TRBV20-1 and TRBJ1-1; D not certain. CDR1 and CDR2 (germline): DFQATT, SNEGSKA (reference sequence). Trimming cost V 5 bases and J 8 bases, with 9 bases left between them. CDR3 length equals 10 residues. The CDR3 region is CSASAGEAFF. In DNA, the CDR3 is TGCAGTGCTTCCGCCGGAGAAGCTTTCTTT.

This chain connects TRBV7-9 to TRBJ2-1, with 9 bases aligning to TRBD2. CDR1 SEHNR and CDR2 FQNEAQ come from the germline V gene (reference sequence). V lost 5 bases and J lost 5; bases outside the gene matches: 7. The length of the CDR3 is 15 residues. This chain's CDR3 is CASSTRLAADNEQFF. DNA of the CDR3: TGTGCCAGCAGCACGCGACTAGCGGCGGACAATGAGCAGTTCTTC. Based on the CDR3 plus reference TRBV7-9 and TRBJ2-1, the full variable domain is DTGVSQNPRHKITKRGQNVTFRCDPISEHNRLYWYRQTLGQGPEFLTYFQNEAQLEKSRLLSDRFSAERPKGSFSTLEIQRTEQGDSAMYLCASSTRLAADNEQFFGPGTRLTVL.

The V call is TRBV7-9, the J call TRBJ2-1; D may match TRBD1 or TRBD2 (5 bases each). Germline-derived CDR1 and CDR2 are SEHNR and FQNEAQ (reference sequence). The V gene lost 0 bases and the J gene lost 8 bases, with 17 bases spanning the gap. The CDR3 is made up of 16 amino acids. CDR3 loop: CASSLARVSLGDEQFF. Written as DNA, the CDR3 is TGTGCCAGCAGCTTAGCGCGGGTTAGCCTGGGGGATGAGCAGTTCTTC.

Note on this clone: Other nucleotide sequences in the sample specify the same CDR3. The chain uses TRBV18 and TRBJ1-1, with D unclear. Between the trimmed V and J ends, which lost 6 bases and 0 bases, there was a span of 8 bases. Germline V gene sequence: CDR1 KGHSH, CDR2 LQKENI. CDR3 length: 13 residues. CDR3 sequence (DNA): TGTGCCAGCTCTCCTGGATTGAACACTGAAGCTTTCTTT. It codes for CASSPGLNTEAFF. The full variable domain, its missing parts supplied by reference TRBV18 and TRBJ1-1, is NAGVMQNPRHLVRRRGQEARLRCSPMKGHSHVYWYRQLPEEGLKFMVYLQKENIIDESGMPKERFSAEFPKEGPSILRIQQVVRGDSAAYFCASSPGLNTEAFFGQGTRLTVV.

The CDR3 sequence is CASSMDRGRETQYF. The CDR3 DNA reads TGTGCCAGTAGTATGGACAGGGGGAGAGAGACCCAGTACTTC. The chain links TRBV19 to TRBJ2-5, with 10 nucleotides matching TRBD1. Per germline, CDR1 LNHDA and CDR2 SQIVND (reference sequence). CDR3 length: 14 residues. V lost 3 bases to trimming and J lost 4 bases; unmatched junction nucleotides: 2.

The chain uses TRBV7-9 and TRBJ2-5; D uncertain. V lost 5 bases and J lost 3, with 7 bases in between. The CDR3 has 12 residues. The germline V gene encodes CDR1 SEHNR and CDR2 FQNEAQ (reference sequence). DNA of the CDR3: TGTGCCAGCAGCGACACCGAAGAGACCCAGTACTTC. It specifies CASSDTEETQYF.